The clone carrying this T cell receptor (beta chain) was counted a single time. What it binds is not known. Method: immunoSEQ multiplex PCR; TCRdb's copy keeps in-frame clones and lacks some. The table includes tens of thousands of clones, approximately 86% detected once. Treatment of patients with chemo-refractory metastatic non-small-cell lung cancer consisted of focal radiation plus CTLA-4 blockade with ipilimumab. The sample is drawn from a study of radiotherapy plus CTLA-4 blockade in lung cancer. Study observations and caveats: Once radiotherapy plus ipilimumab had been given, TCR clones derived from tumor expanded in blood.

This CDR3 contains 14 residues. Losses at the gene ends were 5 bases for V and 7 bases for J; bases not matched to a gene: 8. Per the germline V gene, CDR1 is MNHNS and CDR2 is SASEGT. The sample consisted of peripheral blood, taken from a patient treated with radiotherapy plus ipilimumab. The chain has TRBV6-1 and TRBJ1-5; 7 bases match TRBD1. This clonotype was obtained from a human donor with non-small cell lung cancer who had a partial response to radiotherapy plus ipilimumab. The CDR3 sequence: CASSYGRGSQPQHF. The CDR3 nucleotides read TGTGCCAGCAGTTATGGCAGGGGGTCCCAGCCCCAGCATTTT.